This TCR beta chain is drawn from a study of T cell changes during pregnancy in multiple sclerosis (dated by TCRdb to between 2018 and 2021). With respect to the entire study: In women with multiple sclerosis, the researchers looked at how the T cell repertoire shifted as pregnancy progressed.

As concerns this clone: Its antigen is currently not known. It has no much larger one-base neighbor in the sample; base qualities were not kept.

Libraries were built with the immunoSEQ multiplex PCR assay. TCRdb took over this immuneACCESS table, retaining in-frame rearrangements with V and J assigned. Such tables are incomplete; in checked studies, under half of the missing clones stem from an unresolved V gene, and the remainder is unexplained. The sample contains tens of thousands of clones, around nine tenths of them found a single time. Under 15% of the sample lies in the top ten. Material: CD8+ T cells from peripheral blood mononuclear cells, obtained in the first trimester of pregnancy. This clonotype was sampled from a female donor with multiple sclerosis, enrolled in a pregnancy study.

The CDR3 reads CASTLGGERPYEQYF. The nucleotide sequence is TGTGCCAGCACCTTAGGAGGCGAGCGGCCCTACGAGCAGTACTTC. Recombination linked TRBV9 to TRBJ2-7; a tentative D match to TRBD2 spans 5 bases. For CDR1 and CDR2, the germline V gene lists SGDLS and YYNGEE. V loses 6 bases of germline sequence and J loses 2 bases, and the interval between the two ends is 18 bases. Taken from cysteine to phenylalanine, the CDR3 has 15 residues. Here the CDR3 DNA is all that survives: 45 bases in frame from base 1.